This TCR beta chain emerged from a study of cytomegalovirus exposure and HLA in healthy donors. Study conclusions and caveats: Most TCR sequences proved rare, with some public TCRs found in many donors. In vitro, three CMV-associated chains proved specific for CMV antigens. The TCR clusters that emerged in the first cohort tended, a later analysis found, to co-occur in the roughly 110 validation repertoires.

Among the 110 or so subjects of the validation cohort, separate from the approximately 670-subject first cohort, were the donors. Worth noting for this clone: What it binds is unknown.

CDR1 and CDR2 from the germline V gene are SGHDN and FVKESK. The CDR3 consists of 17 residues. V was trimmed by 4 bases and J by 0 bases, leaving 16 bases between them. Sequenced by immunoSEQ multiplex PCR; TCRdb stores in-frame clones only, minus some. There are roughly 48,000 clones in the sample; 88% occur only once, and under 8.5% lies in the top ten. This clonotype was sampled from a woman in her twenties or thirties in good health and CMV-seronegative. Input material: PBMCs. The chain combines TRBV14 with TRBJ2-1; possible D gene TRBD2, 7 bases. CDR3 DNA: TGTGCCAGCAGCCCAAAGGGGGGGTCGAGCTCCTACAATGAGCAGTTCTTC. It is translated as CASSPKGGSSSYNEQFF.